This T cell receptor beta chain appears in the sequencing data of a study of shared clonotypes between healthy human individuals (dated by TCRdb to the early 2020s). Study-wide context: The cohort included a few men and a couple of women between 18 and 49 years of age. For each donor, CD4 naive and CD4 memory were each given three plates, CD8 naive was given two plates, and CD8 memory was given one plate. The study deeply sequenced blood TCR repertoires of about 5 healthy adults to estimate repertoire size and the extent of clonotype sharing between individuals. To increase sequencing depth and limit assay-specific biases, different laboratories used diverse techniques to prepare libraries and sequence TCR repertoires. Leukapheresis yielded between about 0.94 and 8.9 billion PBMCs per donor. What the work shows at the level of the full study, not this receptor alone: Estimated clonotype richness was generally larger for naive than for memory subsets. Pairwise subsampling led to the expectation that sequencing depth would affect the degree of clonotype sharing among donors. Incomplete sequencing was indicated by rarefaction of sorted-subset datasets, despite the large sequencing depth. Higher generation probabilities were observed for clonotypes shared by all four sorted-subset donors than for non-shared clonotypes. Because the study included a small number of donors, the genetic and exposure-history diversity represented was limited. Only blood was sampled, and tissue TCR repertoires likely differ from those in blood. Sharing across several donors was observed for about 4.8% of naive CD4, 3% to 4% of naive CD8, 2.3% of memory CD4, and about 0.4% of memory CD8 clonotypes.

Using the deep immunoSEQ assay, TCR CDR3 regions were amplified from genomic DNA by multiplex PCR. For each cell subset, the extracted genomic DNA was distributed evenly across all wells of several immunoSEQ 96-well plates, and each plate served as one replicate. For sorted subsets, each replicate PCR was loaded with 200 ng genomic DNA, equivalent to about 33,000 T cell genomes. Purified libraries were measured with a Qubit 3.0 fluorometer, size-checked on a Bioanalyzer 2100, and measured again with the KAPA Library Quantification kit. Every immunoSEQ 96-well plate was sequenced on a separate single-read 150-cycle Illumina NextSeq 550 flow cell. The original methods were these. Because only junctional sequences without quality scores were contained in the immunoSEQ output, filtering matching that applied to full-length reads could not be performed. Sequences were annotated with PyIR, a Python wrapper for IgBLAST v1.9, using IMGT germline references to assign V/J genes and CDR3. Reads were removed for weak V/J assignments (E-value above 1e-6), missing CDR3, stop codons, out-of-frame junctions, or ambiguous translated residues. V3J clonotypes were defined as sequences sharing an identical inferred V gene, J gene, and CDR3 amino acid sequence. Percentage overlap between repertoires was computed as shared unique clonotypes divided by the size of the smaller repertoire. Three approaches were used to assess repertoire richness: RTK rarefaction, the Chao1 estimator, and Recon v2.1 estimates of unobserved clonotypes. Generation probabilities were computed with OLGA for all TCRbeta clonotypes obtained by the gDNA method from four donors. Imported from immuneACCESS, the table was reduced by TCRdb to in-frame sequences with V and J called. These copies leave out some clones; in studies compared against another copy, an unresolved V gene accounts for under half, and the cause of the remainder is not known. The V and J calls and the clone size are those of that table, but D and trimming were determined from the DNA. Here the sample has over a million clones; approximately 80% occur a single time. Jointly, the top ten make up roughly 0.56% of the sample.

Including cysteine and phenylalanine, the CDR3 has 14 amino acids. Only the CDR3 DNA is retained, 42 bases long and in frame from the first base. According to the germline V gene (reference sequence), CDR1 reads LNHDA and CDR2 reads SQIVND. V is cut back by 4 bases and J by 5 bases, with 4 bases in the junction unmatched. As regards this clone: What antigen it recognizes has not been identified. Nothing much larger sits one base from this clone, and base qualities are not available.

Donors were healthy HIV-negative adults with no recently reported acute infections or vaccinations. All donors were Caucasian adults living in Nashville, Tennessee, USA. Magnetic negative selection was used to enrich CD4+ T cells, after which naive cells were positively selected on CD45RA and the negative fraction became the memory subset. Blood was collected by leukapheresis, and PBMCs were isolated by Ficoll-Histopaque density gradient centrifugation and then cryopreserved in liquid nitrogen vapor phase. Purity and quantity of every magnetically sorted T cell population were checked by analytical flow cytometry. Genomic DNA was isolated from each sorted fraction and quantified by UV absorbance on a Nanodrop 2000c.

The rearranged chain carries TRBV19 and TRBJ2-2; TRBD2 fits 7 bases in the junction. The sequenced sample consisted of memory CD4+ T cells from PBMCs. This specimen's cell subset or site label, per the study, means: CD45RA-negative fraction. This TCR was recovered from a young man in good health. Some clones in this sample may be carry-over from other donors' samples. CDR3 region: CASSRDYMTGELFF. In nucleotides, the sequence is TGTGCCAGTAGTAGGGACTACATGACCGGGGAGCTGTTTTTT.